One and the same sample provided the 8 T cell receptor beta chains below, sequenced in a study of blood T cells in healthy people across ages. Combining a sample-barcoded 5' primer with a J-beta primer mix, a second PCR ran for roughly 6 to 12 cycles. TCRdb analysed the 5' RACE reads with MiXCR anew, one entry per CDR3 protein. Found here are approximately 800,000 distinct CDR3 sequences, around 62% of them singletons; the top ten hold around a quarter. The material sequenced was blood. The receptors were sampled from a man under 40 in good health.

The rearrangement links TRBV4-3 to TRBJ2-5, with a possible D match to TRBD1 (8 bases). The CDR3 has 13 residues. V was pared by 1 base and J by 12 bases, with 15 bases between. Germline CDR1 is LGHNA and CDR2 is YSLEER. In DNA, the CDR3 is TGCGCCAGCAGCCAAGTCCGAGCGGGACAGGAGTACTTC. The encoded protein is CASSQVRAGQEYF.

The V call is TRBV28, the J call TRBJ2-7; 10 positions match TRBD2. The germline V gene encodes CDR1 MDHEN and CDR2 SYDVKM. The trim removed 8 bases at V and 2 bases at J, leaving 9 bases unmatched. This CDR3 has 15 residues. The CDR3 DNA follows: TGTGCCAGCTTTACCCCCAGCGGGGGGGCCTACGAGCAGTACTTC. It specifies CASFTPSGGAYEQYF. Full variable domain (remainder filled in from reference TRBV28 and TRBJ2-7): DVKVTQSSRYLVKRTGEKVFLECVQDMDHENMFWYRQDPGLGLRLIYFSYDVKMKEKGDIPEGYSVSREKKERFSLILESASTNQTSMYLCASFTPSGGAYEQYFGPGTRLTVT.

The chain uses TRBV29-1 and TRBJ2-7; 8 bases are a match to TRBD2. Per germline, CDR1 SQVTM and CDR2 ANQGSEA. The CDR3 has 14 amino acids. Trimming at V came to 3 bases and at J to 2 bases, leaving 6 bases not matched to a gene. Here the CDR3 reads CSVEGGGKPYEQYF. The CDR3 coding sequence is TGCAGCGTTGAGGGCGGGGGGAAGCCCTACGAGCAGTACTTC.

The chain is built from TRBV27 and TRBJ2-1, with 7 positions matching TRBD1. The V segment lost 0 bases and the J segment 5 bases; nucleotides outside the gene matches: 7. Germline lookup yields CDR1 MNHEY and CDR2 SMNVEV (reference sequence). The CDR3 spans 16 residues. The CDR3 bases are TGTGCCAGCAGTTTATCGAGGGGGCTAGATAACAATGAGCAGTTCTTC. This gives the protein CASSLSRGLDNNEQFF.

V gene TRBV20-1 combines with J gene TRBJ2-3; TRBD1 matches 8 bases. Trimming removed 7 bases from V and 6 bases from J; junction bases left unmatched: 9. There are 13 residues in the CDR3. Germline V CDR1 and CDR2: DFQATT, SNEGSKA (reference sequence). The CDR3 bases are TGCAGTGTTGCGGACAGGGTTGACGATACGCAGTATTTT. This codes for CSVADRVDDTQYF.

V usage is TRBV11-1 and J usage is TRBJ2-1; TRBD2 might be the D (5 bases). The V end lost 3 bases, the J end lost 8 bases, and 14 bases lay between the germline ends. The CDR3 extends over 14 amino acids. Germline V gene data show CDR1 as SGHAT and CDR2 as FQDESV (reference sequence). CDR3 residues: CASSFGLAGYEQFF. The CDR3 coding sequence is TGTGCCAGCAGCTTTGGTCTAGCCGGCTATGAGCAGTTCTTC.

The chain is built from TRBV6-1 and TRBJ2-7; D ambiguous. The CDR3 extends over 13 amino acids. Germline CDR1 MNHNS, CDR2 SASEGT. V was cut by 1 base and J by 7 bases, with 11 bases left in between. Here the CDR3 reads CASSEGMGWEQYF. The CDR3 DNA reads as TGTGCCAGCAGTGAAGGGATGGGATGGGAGCAGTACTTC.

In its sample, this clonotype was seen a few times. The genes are TRBV5-1 and TRBJ2-7; either TRBD1 or TRBD2 may fit D (5 bases each). This CDR3 comprises 15 residues. Germline-derived CDR1 and CDR2 are SGHRS and YFSETQ. The germline V and J ends were trimmed by 4 bases and 1 base, with 15 bases remaining between them. The CDR3 sequence is CASSISGTGSYEQYF. The CDR3 nucleotides read TGCGCCAGCAGCATCTCCGGGACGGGTTCCTACGAGCAGTACTTC.